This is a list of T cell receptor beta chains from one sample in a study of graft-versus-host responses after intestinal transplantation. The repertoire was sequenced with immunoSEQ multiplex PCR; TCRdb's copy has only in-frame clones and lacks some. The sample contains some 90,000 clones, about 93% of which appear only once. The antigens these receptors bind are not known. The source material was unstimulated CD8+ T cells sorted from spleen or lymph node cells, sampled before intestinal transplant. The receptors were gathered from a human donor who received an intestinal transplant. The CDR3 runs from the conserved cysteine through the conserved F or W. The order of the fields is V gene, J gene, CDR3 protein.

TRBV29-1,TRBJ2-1,CSVVGGSNEQFF
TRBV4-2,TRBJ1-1,CASSQVIDRGRDTEAFF
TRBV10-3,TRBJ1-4,CAISEAPGQGYLNEKLFF
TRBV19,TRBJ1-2,CASSMPSYYGYTF
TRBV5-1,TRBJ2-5,CASSLASLGSEETQYF
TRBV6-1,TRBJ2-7,CASSGQGKYEQYF
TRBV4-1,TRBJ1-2,CASSVQGANYGYTF
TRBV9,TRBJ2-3,CASSHRDRGDTDTQYF
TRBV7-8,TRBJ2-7,CASSLAGFTLTYEQYF
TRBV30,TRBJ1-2,CAWGRRGVNYGYTF
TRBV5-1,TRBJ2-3,CASSTQNTDTQYF
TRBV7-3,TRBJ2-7,CASSLTGGSGLAAYEQYF
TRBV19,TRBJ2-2,CASIWAPDTGELFF
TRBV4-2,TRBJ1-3,CASSQDYSLSGNTIYF
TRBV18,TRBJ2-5,CASSPPTRTSGRNPETQYF
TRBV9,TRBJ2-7,CASSLGAGPPYEQYF
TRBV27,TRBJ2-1,CASTEGQSSYNEQFF
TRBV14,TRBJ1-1,CATTEQANTEAFF
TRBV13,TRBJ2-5,CASSLRGRLPETQYF
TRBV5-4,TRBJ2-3,CASRPQGNRDTQYF
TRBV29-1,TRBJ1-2,CSATDQAGVHYGYTF
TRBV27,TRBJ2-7,CASSAGTVGDEQYF
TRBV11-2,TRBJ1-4,CASSLGTGFEKLFF
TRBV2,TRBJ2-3,CASSDSAGERDTQYF
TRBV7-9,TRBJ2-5,CASSLALLETQYF
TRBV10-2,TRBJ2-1,CASSYSVHEQFF
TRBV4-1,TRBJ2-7,CASSQAYQGSYEQYF
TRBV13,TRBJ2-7,CASSSAGGRSHEQYF
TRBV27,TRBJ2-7,CASSPGSAYEQYF
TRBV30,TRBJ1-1,CAWSVLWNTEAFF
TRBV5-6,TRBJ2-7,CASSSTGPYEQYF
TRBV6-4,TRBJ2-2,CASSEGGGTGELFF
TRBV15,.,CATSRNSGGQYEQYF
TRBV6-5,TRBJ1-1,CASSLTTGVRTEAFF
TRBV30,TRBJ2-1,CAWSLSRWNEQFF
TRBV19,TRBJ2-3,CASSMLAGGEDTQYF
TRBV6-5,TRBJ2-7,CASSKDRGEQYF
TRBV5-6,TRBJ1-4,CASSLQGANEKLFF
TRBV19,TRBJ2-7,CASSPTPLSQGANYEQYF
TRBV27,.,CATSPRGSGPYEQYF
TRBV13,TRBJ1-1,CASSSWTGGGMNTEAFF
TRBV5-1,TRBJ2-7,CASSLSPNYEQYF
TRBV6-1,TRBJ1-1,CALGVRQTAPAEAFF
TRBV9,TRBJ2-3,CASSVGERGGSTDTQYF
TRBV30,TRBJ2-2,CAWSPGTSSTGELFF
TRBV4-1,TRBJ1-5,CASSQPLGGAFNQPQHF
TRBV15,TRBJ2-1,CATSRDLAGGPNEQFF
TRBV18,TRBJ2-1,CARHRDRADEQFF
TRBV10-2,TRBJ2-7,CASGTATTYEQYF
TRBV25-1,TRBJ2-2,CASSPAGELFF
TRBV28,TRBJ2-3,CASSLSAPTDTQYF
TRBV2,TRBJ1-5,CASSERSRGSNQPQHF
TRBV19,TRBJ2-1,CASSASGVYNEQFF
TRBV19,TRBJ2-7,CASSIAAGAAEQYF
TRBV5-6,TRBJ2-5,CASSSGGRQETQYF
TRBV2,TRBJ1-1,CASSDATNTEAFF
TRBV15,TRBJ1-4,CATSRDPQRRTNEKLFF
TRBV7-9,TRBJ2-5,CASSQRQGRRETQYF
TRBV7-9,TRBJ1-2,CASFSTGDGPYGYTF